The following is a T cell receptor (beta chain) sequence with its context. Its target is not known. Sequencing used immunoSEQ multiplex PCR; TCRdb keeps in-frame clones, though not all of them. The sample carries 200,000 to 250,000 clones, roughly 91% recorded once. There are 15 residues in the CDR3. The V gene lost 6 bases and the J gene lost 1 base, with 16 bases spanning the gap. From germline, CDR1 is SGHTS and CDR2 YDEGEE. The record originates from a study of cytomegalovirus exposure and HLA in healthy donors. Findings and caveats of the study: Cytomegalovirus association was listed for 150 to 200 TCR beta chains.

From the 120-subject validation cohort, which was separate from the approximately 700-subject first cohort, the donors were drawn. The chain uses TRBV5-8 and TRBJ2-5, with D tentatively TRBD1 (6 bases). Sequences were obtained from PBMCs. The sequence was obtained from a woman between 18 and 29 years old in good health and CMV-seropositive. CDR3 in amino acids: CASNWARTAQETQYF. Here the CDR3 DNA reads TGTGCCAGCAACTGGGCCCGGACAGCCCAAGAGACCCAGTACTTC.